These 20 T cell receptor beta chains were sequenced from one sample in a study of T cells after yellow fever vaccination. TCRdb analysed the 5' RACE reads with MiXCR anew, one entry per CDR3 protein. The sample contains just under 600,000 distinct CDR3 sequences, about 14% of which appear only once. The sequenced sample was PBMCs, obtained on the day of the yellow fever booster vaccination. The source is a man aged 30-40 years who received the YFV17D yellow fever vaccine.

Worth noting for this clonotype: The germline gene is not matched at one end of the junction; a read error may be the cause. The chain links TRBV6-1 to TRBJ2-7, with D tentatively TRBD1 (6 bases). Germline V gene lookup returns CDR1 MNHNS and CDR2 SASEGT. This CDR3 contains 14 residues. The CDR3 protein is CASTRQDSSSEQYF. Written as DNA, the CDR3 is TGTGCCAGCACCAGACAGGATAGCTCCTCCGAGCAGTACTTC.

This clonotype has only a few counts. The V gene is TRBV2, the J gene TRBJ1-1; tentatively, D is TRBD1 (5 bases). CDR1 SNHLY and CDR2 FYNNEI come from the germline V gene. Deletions cut 7 bases from V and 11 bases from J, with 17 bases between. This CDR3 spans 12 amino acids. CDR3 loop: CASMTQGQGAFF. The CDR3 coding sequence is TGTGCCAGCATGACCCAGGGTCAAGGCGCTTTCTTT.

The rearrangement links TRBV7-9 to TRBJ2-1, with D possibly TRBD2 on 6 matching bases. The germline V gene encodes CDR1 SEHNR and CDR2 FQNEAQ (reference sequence). The CDR3 spans 13 residues. V lost 5 bases and J 5 bases, leaving 10 bases between the germline ends. CDR3 protein: CASSPTSNNEQFF. CDR3 sequence (DNA): TGTGCCAGCAGCCCGACTAGTAACAATGAGCAGTTCTTC.

The chain uses TRBV10-2 and TRBJ1-2, with 10 bases lining up with TRBD1. Germline-derived CDR1 and CDR2 are WSHSY and SAAADI. Losses at the gene ends were 6 bases for V and 1 base for J; bases not matched to a gene: 8. The CDR3 covers 16 residues. CDR3 in DNA: TGCGCCAGCAGGAGGACAGGGGGAGCATTTAACTATGGCTACACCTTC. Translating it yields CASRRTGGAFNYGYTF.

This clonotype was picked up a small number of times. CDR3 sequence: CASSLARYYEQYF. For the CDR3, the DNA is TGTGCCAGCAGTCTAGCGAGATACTACGAGCAGTACTTC. This sequence joins TRBV27 and TRBJ2-7; TRBD2 is a possible D gene (6 bases). From germline, CDR1 is MNHEY and CDR2 SMNVEV (reference sequence). The CDR3 is made up of 13 amino acids. Trimming took 5 bases from V and 3 from J, leaving 11 bases between them.

This clonotype was seen a handful of times. The rearrangement uses TRBV6-1 and TRBJ2-7, with 12 bases identical to TRBD2. The CDR3 loop spans 17 amino acids. Germline loops: CDR1 MNHNS, CDR2 SASEGT. V shed 6 bases, J shed 7 bases, and the junction held 16 bases outside the gene matches. Written as DNA, the CDR3 is TGTGCCAGCAGCCCTCCCATACTAGCGGGAGGCCTAAGGGAGCAGTACTTC. This codes for CASSPPILAGGLREQYF.

The sample holds a few counts of this clonotype. The genes are TRBV12-3 or TRBV12-4 and TRBJ2-7; D is ambiguous. The length of the CDR3 is 12 residues. Trimming took off 3 bases at V and 4 bases at J, with 7 bases between the two ends. CDR3 in DNA: TGTGCCAGCAGTTTGCTCGAGTACGAGCAGTACTTC. Protein product: CASSLLEYEQYF.

This chain joins TRBV4-2 and TRBJ2-4; 9 nucleotides align to TRBD1. J lost 5 bases, V lost 4 bases, and 21 bases had no gene match. Looked up from germline, CDR1 is LGHNA and CDR2 is YNFKEQ. This CDR3 has 20 amino acids. The CDR3 nucleotides are TGTGCCAGCAGCCTCCGGGACAGGGTGGGAAGCGGCAGCCTCGAAAACATTCAGTACTTC. Residues: CASSLRDRVGSGSLENIQYF.

The V call is TRBV6-1, the J call TRBJ2-2; D is undetermined. Per germline, CDR1 MNHNS and CDR2 SASEGT. Trimming took 8 bases from V and 0 from J, leaving 10 bases between them. The CDR3 totals 14 residues. CDR3 protein: CASRQRPNTGELFF. CDR3 in DNA: TGTGCCAGCCGCCAGCGACCGAACACCGGGGAGCTGTTTTTT.

This chain links TRBV20-1 with TRBJ2-7, with TRBD2 as a possible D gene (6 bases). The germline gives CDR1 DFQATT, CDR2 SNEGSKA (reference sequence). V was pared by 5 bases and J by 7 bases, with 18 bases between. CDR3 length: 13 amino acids. For the CDR3, the DNA is TGCAGTGCTTTTCGGACTGCACGGGAGGAGCAGTACTTC. Translating it yields CSAFRTAREEQYF.

V usage is TRBV20-1 and J usage is TRBJ2-5; 8 nucleotides agree with TRBD1. The J segment lost 5 bases and the V segment lost 4 bases, leaving 3 bases of the junction unmatched. Germline assignment: CDR1 DFQATT and CDR2 SNEGSKA (reference sequence). CDR3 length: 12 amino acids. This CDR3 reads CSATPGGETQYF. In nucleotides, the CDR3 is TGCAGTGCTACCCCAGGGGGCGAGACCCAGTACTTC.

In its sample, this clonotype was seen a few times. The junction shows a germline mismatch at one end, possibly a read error. The rearrangement links TRBV5-1 to TRBJ2-1, with D possibly matching TRBD2 (5 bases). CDR3 length equals 13 residues. Germline lookup yields CDR1 SGHRS and CDR2 YFSETQ. In nucleotides, the CDR3 is TGCGCCAGCAGCCCGGACTCTCCCCTTGTCGGCCTCTTC. Its translation is CASSPDSPLVGLF.

The J gene is TRBJ2-7, the V gene TRBV6-1, with TRBD2 as a possible D gene (6 bases). CDR1 is MNHNS, CDR2 SASEGT, per germline. The CDR3 contains 14 residues. V lost 6 bases to trimming and J lost 4 bases, with 16 bases between them. The CDR3 is CASRREAGIYEQYF. As DNA, the CDR3 is TGTGCCAGCAGGAGGGAGGCAGGGATTTACGAGCAGTACTTC.

This clonotype has only a few counts. The rearrangement joins TRBV20-1 to TRBJ1-2; tentative D call: TRBD1 (5 bases). The CDR3 covers 12 residues. Germline loops: CDR1 DFQATT, CDR2 SNEGSKA (reference sequence). V lost 3 bases, J lost 3 bases, and 8 bases lay in between. The CDR3 sequence is CSARGLDYGYTF. In DNA form, the CDR3 reads TGCAGTGCTAGGGGGCTTGACTATGGCTACACCTTC.

This clonotype was recorded only once. The V gene is TRBV19, the J gene TRBJ1-4; D gene uncertain. The CDR3 consists of 13 residues. Trimming removed 5 bases from V and 7 bases from J, with 11 bases in between. In germline, CDR1 is LNHDA, CDR2 SQIVND (reference sequence). In DNA form, the CDR3 reads TGTGCCAGTAGTGCGAATTGGGGTGAAAAACTGTTTTTT. Translating gives CASSANWGEKLFF.

In its sample, this clonotype was seen a few times. This chain links TRBV19 with TRBJ2-7, with D possibly TRBD2 on 5 matching bases. The V end lost 3 bases, the J end lost 3 bases, and 9 bases lay between the germline ends. CDR1 and CDR2 from the germline V gene are LNHDA and SQIVND (reference sequence). This CDR3 comprises 13 residues. CDR3 protein: CASSIRGGYEQYF. In nucleotides, the CDR3 is TGTGCCAGTAGTATTCGCGGAGGCTACGAGCAGTACTTC. The variable domain in full, completed from reference TRBV19 and TRBJ2-7, reads DGGITQSPKYLFRKEGQNVTLSCEQNLNHDAMYWYRQDPGQGLRLIYYSQIVNDFQKGDIAEGYSVSREKKESFPLTVTSAQKNPTAFYLCASSIRGGYEQYFGPGTRLTVT.

The chain recombines TRBV9 with TRBJ2-3; D is unclear. The CDR3 has 14 residues. Trimming removed 4 bases at V and 3 bases at J, with 12 bases between. Germline V gives CDR1 SGDLS, CDR2 YYNGEE. The CDR3 DNA follows: TGTGCCAGCAGCTTCTCGGACCCGACAGATACGCAGTATTTT. This translates into CASSFSDPTDTQYF.

V is TRBV4-3 and J is TRBJ2-1; TRBD1 is a possible D gene (7 bases). The ends were cut back, 4 bases at V and 7 bases at J, with 14 bases in the middle. Germline V gene data show CDR1 as LGHNA and CDR2 as YSLEER. The CDR3 is 14 amino acids. The DNA of the CDR3 is TGCGCCAGCAGCCGCGGACAGGAGGGAAATGAGCAGTTCTTC. Amino acids: CASSRGQEGNEQFF.

The chain employs TRBV7-2 and TRBJ2-7; D gene unclear. The germline gives CDR1 SGHTA, CDR2 FQGNSA. The CDR3 contains 12 residues. The V end lost 4 bases, the J end lost 7 bases, and 11 bases lay between the germline ends. The CDR3 DNA follows: TGTGCCAGCAGCTCCCAATCGCAGGAGCAGTACTTC. It translates to CASSSQSQEQYF.

The rearrangement uses TRBV15 and TRBJ2-1; 9 nucleotides align to TRBD1. Germline V CDR1 and CDR2: LNHNV, YYDKDF (reference sequence). This CDR3 has 14 residues. V lost 4 bases, J lost 10 bases, and 8 bases stayed unmatched. In nucleotides, the CDR3 is TGTGCCACCAGCAATTCGGGACAGGGTGACGAGCAGTTCTTC. Amino acid sequence: CATSNSGQGDEQFF. Full variable domain (missing parts from reference TRBV15 and TRBJ2-1): DAMVIQNPRYQVTQFGKPVTLSCSQTLNHNVMYWYQQKSSQAPKLLFHYYDKDFNNEADTPDNFQSRRPNTSFCFLDIRSPGLGDTAMYLCATSNSGQGDEQFFGPGTRLTVL.